This section outlines one T cell receptor (beta chain) sequence together with its context. The data stem from a study of blood T cell repertoires in COVID-19. For the study at large: From T cells, B-cell-depleted T cells, or PBMCs came the material, which was cDNA or gDNA.

Participant age was roughly 18 to 90 years, and participants resided in roughly 25 US areas. Cohorts were based on clinical histories the participants reported. In the authors' methods: Reference gene primer amplification in the assay estimated nucleated cell counts. Clones were read by immunoSEQ multiplex PCR, and TCRdb kept only the in-frame ones, dropping some. Clone size and V and J calls were adopted from that table, with D and trimming inferred from the DNA. The repertoire holds 200,000 to 250,000 clones, with 83% as singletons. Trimming removed 2 bases from V and 2 bases from J, with 12 bases in between. Germline lookup yields CDR1 SGHDN and CDR2 FVKESK. The CDR3 sequence is 15 residues long.

J is TRBJ1-1 and V is TRBV14; tentative D call: TRBD1 (6 bases). This receptor was identified in a woman aged 45 to 65 who had been exposed to COVID-19. Sequencing input: PBMCs or T cells enriched from blood (not recorded which). The chain's CDR3 is CASSQYTGINTEAFF. The CDR3 nucleotides read TGTGCCAGCAGCCAATACACAGGGATCAACACTGAAGCTTTCTTT.